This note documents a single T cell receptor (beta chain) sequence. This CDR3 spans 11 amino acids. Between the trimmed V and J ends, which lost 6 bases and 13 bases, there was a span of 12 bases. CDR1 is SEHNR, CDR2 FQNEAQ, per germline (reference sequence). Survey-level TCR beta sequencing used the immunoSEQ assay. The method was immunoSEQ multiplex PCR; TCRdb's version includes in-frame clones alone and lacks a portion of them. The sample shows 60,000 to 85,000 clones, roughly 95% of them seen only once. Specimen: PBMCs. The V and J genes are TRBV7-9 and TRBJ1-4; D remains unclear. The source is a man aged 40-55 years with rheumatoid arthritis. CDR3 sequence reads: CASSYLGRLFF. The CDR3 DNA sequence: TGTGCCAGCAGTTACCTGGGGAGACTGTTTTTT.